Shown below are 26 T cell receptor beta chains from a single sample sequenced in a study of cytomegalovirus exposure and HLA in healthy donors. Use of 60 Vbeta and 13 Jbeta primers characterized the PCR. Clones were sequenced by immunoSEQ multiplex PCR, and TCRdb holds only the in-frame ones, with some missing. The table has 150,000 to 200,000 clones, 80% to 90% seen once. Sequencing used PBMCs. These receptors all stem from a woman between 18 and 29 years old in good health and CMV-seronegative.

In the case of this clone: Other DNA sequences within the sample encode an identical CDR3. This rearrangement joins TRBV5-1 to TRBJ2-1; the match to TRBD2 covers 7 bases. CDR3 size: 15 residues. The ends lost 0 bases at V and 3 bases at J; junction bases unmatched: 3. The germline gives CDR1 SGHRS, CDR2 YFSETQ. The CDR3 region is CASSLGLADYNEQFF. The CDR3 DNA is TGCGCCAGCAGCTTGGGTCTAGCGGACTACAATGAGCAGTTCTTC.

This clone was counted once. This sequence joins TRBV6-6 and TRBJ1-1; D call uncertain. Germline V gene lookup returns CDR1 MNHNY and CDR2 SVGAGI (reference sequence). The CDR3 runs 14 residues. Trimming left V 4 bases short and J 1 base short, with 10 bases between. CDR3 amino acids: CASSSSSRNTEAFF. The CDR3 DNA is TGTGCCAGCAGTTCATCTTCCAGGAACACTGAAGCTTTCTTT.

This clone is a singleton in its sample. The chain is built from TRBV30 and TRBJ2-2; TRBD1 aligns across 10 bases. The CDR3 has 14 residues. Unmatched junction bases numbered 4, after V lost 3 bases and J lost 6 bases. Germline CDR1 GTSNPN, CDR2 SVGIG (reference sequence). This CDR3 reads CAWRGQGVAGELFF. The CDR3 nucleotides are TGTGCCTGGAGAGGACAGGGGGTTGCCGGGGAGCTGTTTTTT.

The chain links TRBV6-1 to TRBJ2-1; unclear D gene. The germline CDR1 and CDR2 sequences are MNHNS and SASEGT. This CDR3 has 11 amino acids. The germline V and J ends were trimmed by 3 bases and 8 bases, with 5 bases remaining between them. CDR3 amino acids: CASSDGHEQFF. In DNA, the CDR3 is TGTGCCAGCAGTGATGGGCATGAGCAGTTCTTC.

Details on this clone: This CDR3 fails to terminate in the conserved phenylalanine or tryptophan, so it likely reflects a read error. The rearrangement uses TRBV2 and TRBJ1-5; 7 bases map to TRBD1. Germline loops: CDR1 SNHLY, CDR2 FYNNEI. This CDR3 contains 16 residues. J gave up 6 bases and V 8 bases, and 16 bases lay outside the gene matches. CDR3: CASGEGREGTAQPQHS. The CDR3 DNA reads TGTGCCAGCGGCGAAGGTAGAGAGGGGACAGCTCAGCCCCAGCATTCT.

Here the CDR3 DNA reads TGTGCCAGCAGGCATAACACAGGATTGAACACTGAAGCTTTCTTT. Its protein product is CASRHNTGLNTEAFF. This rearrangement joins TRBV5-4 to TRBJ1-1, with D tentatively TRBD1 (5 bases). The V gene lost 5 bases and the J gene lost 0 bases, with 14 bases spanning the gap. CDR1 is SGHNT, CDR2 YYREEE, per germline (reference sequence). This CDR3 is built from 15 residues.

The chain links TRBV6-6 to TRBJ2-7, with TRBD1 matching 7 bases. This CDR3 spans 16 amino acids. V dropped 2 bases and J dropped 3; count of bases not matched to a gene: 10. Germline values: CDR1 MNHNY, CDR2 SVGAGI (reference sequence). The CDR3 loop is CASSYGRGQARYEQYF. In DNA, the CDR3 is TGTGCCAGCAGTTACGGAAGGGGGCAGGCTCGCTACGAGCAGTACTTC.

The chain employs TRBV19 and TRBJ2-3, with D unclear. Germline-derived CDR1 and CDR2 are LNHDA and SQIVND (reference sequence). The CDR3 spans 13 residues. V lost 4 bases to trimming and J lost 0 bases, with 5 bases between them. This chain's CDR3 is CASSTVSTDTQYF. In DNA, the CDR3 is TGTGCCAGTAGTACTGTTAGCACAGATACGCAGTATTTT.

The V call is TRBV9, the J call TRBJ2-1; D perhaps matches TRBD1 (5 bases). V lost 0 bases, J lost 3 bases, and 13 bases lay in between. Per the germline V gene, CDR1 is SGDLS and CDR2 is YYNGEE. The CDR3 is made up of 16 amino acids. For the CDR3, the DNA is TGTGCCAGCAGCGTAGCTAGGGGTCTGGGCTACAATGAGCAGTTCTTC. It yields the protein CASSVARGLGYNEQFF. The full variable domain, rest sourced from reference TRBV9 and TRBJ2-1, is DSGVTQTPKHLITATGQRVTLRCSPRSGDLSVYWYQQSLDQGLQFLIQYYNGEERAKGNILERFSAQQFPDLHSELNLSSLELGDSALYFCASSVARGLGYNEQFFGPGTRLTVL.

V and J are TRBV2 and TRBJ2-3, with D unclear. CDR3 length equals 12 residues. In germline, CDR1 is SNHLY, CDR2 FYNNEI. Trimming cost V 4 bases and J 0 bases, with 2 bases left between them. CDR3: CASSASTDTQYF. CDR3 bases: TGTGCCAGCAGTGCTAGCACAGATACGCAGTATTTT.

The chain recombines TRBV5-6 with TRBJ1-5; D is unresolved. Germline CDR1 reads SGHDT; CDR2 reads YYEEEE. This CDR3 has 13 residues. V lost 0 bases and J lost 6, with 7 bases in between. Written as DNA, the CDR3 is TGTGCCAGCAGCTTGGGGCTTATTCAGCCCCAGCATTTT. It encodes CASSLGLIQPQHF.

The rearrangement uses TRBV5-1 and TRBJ1-1, with a weak D call TRBD1 (5 bases). The CDR3 runs 15 residues. Germline-derived CDR1 and CDR2 are SGHRS and YFSETQ. Trimming removed 0 bases from V and 5 bases from J, with 14 bases in between. CDR3 protein: CASSLEVVGGTEAFF. In DNA form, the CDR3 reads TGCGCCAGCAGCTTGGAGGTAGTGGGGGGGACTGAAGCTTTCTTT.

The V gene is TRBV6-1, the J gene TRBJ2-7, with TRBD2 identical over 7 bases. This CDR3 comprises 13 residues. Germline V gene data show CDR1 as MNHNS and CDR2 as SASEGT. The trim removed 7 bases at V and 3 bases at J, leaving 6 bases unmatched. CDR3 coding DNA: TGTGCCAGCACCCGGGGGGTTCTCTACGAGCAGTACTTC. Its protein product is CASTRGVLYEQYF.

The CDR3 coding sequence is TGTGCCAGCAGCCAAAGTCGGCCGGGGGGCTATGGCTACACCTTC. Its protein product is CASSQSRPGGYGYTF. The rearrangement links TRBV14 to TRBJ1-2; D is possibly TRBD1 (5 bases). This CDR3 region has 15 residues. V lost 2 bases to trimming and J lost 4 bases, with 14 bases between them. From germline, CDR1 is SGHDN and CDR2 FVKESK.

This clone was detected ten times or more. V and J are TRBV2 and TRBJ2-1; possible D gene TRBD1, 6 bases. The length of the CDR3 is 12 residues. Trimming pared 6 bases from V and 12 bases from J, leaving 15 bases between. In germline, CDR1 is SNHLY, CDR2 FYNNEI. The CDR3 DNA is TGTGCCAGCAGGACTACAGGGATGTCGCAGTTCTTC. Protein sequence: CASRTTGMSQFF.

This clone was seen just once. This chain connects TRBV7-6 to TRBJ1-1; possibly TRBD1 for D (5 bases). Germline V CDR1 and CDR2: SGHVS, FNYEAQ. V was trimmed by 6 bases and J by 4 bases, leaving 12 bases between them. This CDR3 is 13 amino acids long. The DNA for the CDR3 is TGTGCCAGCAGTCCCGCGGGGGGCACTGAAGCTTTCTTT. The encoded protein is CASSPAGGTEAFF.

The chain has TRBV19 and TRBJ2-7; 10 nucleotides align to TRBD1. The germline gives CDR1 LNHDA, CDR2 SQIVND (reference sequence). V dropped 3 bases and J dropped 4; count of bases not matched to a gene: 9. The CDR3 sequence is 16 residues long. CDR3 in amino acids: CASSIGPGTGVYEQYF. Written as DNA, the CDR3 is TGTGCCAGTAGTATTGGGCCCGGGACAGGGGTTTACGAGCAGTACTTC.

The genes are TRBV7-9 and TRBJ1-4, with a weak D call TRBD1 (5 bases). Between the trimmed V and J ends, which lost 2 bases and 5 bases, there was a span of 9 bases. There are 14 residues in the CDR3. Germline V gene sequence: CDR1 SEHNR, CDR2 FQNEAQ (reference sequence). DNA for the CDR3: TGTGCCAGCAGCTTACGGAAGGGGAATGAAAAACTGTTTTTT. Protein product: CASSLRKGNEKLFF. Full variable domain (outside the CDR3, taken from reference TRBV7-9 and TRBJ1-4): DTGVSQNPRHKITKRGQNVTFRCDPISEHNRLYWYRQTLGQGPEFLTYFQNEAQLEKSRLLSDRFSAERPKGSFSTLEIQRTEQGDSAMYLCASSLRKGNEKLFFGSGTQLSVL.

Comment on this clone: One junction end disagrees with the germline gene, perhaps due to a read error. The chain recombines TRBV7-7 with TRBJ2-2, with D maybe TRBD2 (6 bases). The length of the CDR3 is 15 residues. Per germline, CDR1 SSHAT and CDR2 FNYEAQ (reference sequence). CDR3 coding DNA: TGTGCTAGCAGCATATCGGGAGAGAACACCGGGGAGCTGTTTTTT. Translated: CASSISGENTGELFF.

This clone has just a few counts. The rearrangement joins TRBV6-5 to TRBJ2-7, with 8 bases lining up with TRBD2. The germline gives CDR1 MNHEY, CDR2 SVGAGI. J was trimmed by 6 bases and V by 0 bases; bases with no gene match: 7. The CDR3 runs 15 residues. The CDR3 DNA sequence: TGTGCCAGCAGTTACTCGACGGGAGGGTTGTTCGAGCAGTACTTC. This gives the protein CASSYSTGGLFEQYF.

The chain carries TRBV11-2 and TRBJ2-5, with D possibly being TRBD1 (8 bases). Germline CDR1 SGHAT, CDR2 FQNNGV. CDR3 length equals 17 residues. V was clipped by 4 bases and J by 5 bases, with 23 bases between them. The CDR3 DNA reads TGTGCCAGCAGCTCCCAGGACAGGGAGGGTTTGGGGGAGACCCAGTACTTC. The encoded protein is CASSSQDREGLGETQYF.

This rearrangement joins TRBV11-3 to TRBJ2-3; 11 bases agree with TRBD2. Germline loops: CDR1 SGHNT, CDR2 YENEEA. This CDR3 is built from 18 residues. Trimming removed 1 base from V and 3 bases from J; junction bases left unmatched: 9. CDR3 amino acids: CASSLGVLASGRTDTQYF. CDR3 bases: TGTGCCAGCAGCTTAGGGGTTCTGGCTAGCGGGAGGACAGATACGCAGTATTTT.

The chain uses TRBV7-9 and TRBJ1-4; D call uncertain. CDR3 size: 19 residues. Germline CDR1 is SEHNR and CDR2 is FQNEAQ (reference sequence). The V and J ends lost 2 bases and 0 bases respectively, with 19 bases between them. In DNA form, the CDR3 reads TGTGCCAGCAGCTTAATGGAGGCAGGAGTGGGTACAACTAATGAAAAACTGTTTTTT. This encodes CASSLMEAGVGTTNEKLFF.

V usage is TRBV7-3 and J usage is TRBJ2-1, with D possibly TRBD2 on 5 matching bases. The CDR3 has 13 amino acids. Germline CDR1 and CDR2: SGHTA and FQGTGA. V lost 4 bases to trimming and J lost 6 bases, with 10 bases between them. CDR3 loop: CASSSGLSNEQFF. CDR3 in DNA: TGTGCCAGCAGCTCCGGACTTAGCAATGAGCAGTTCTTC.

V and J are TRBV9 and TRBJ2-1; 13 positions match TRBD2. The CDR3 has 18 amino acids. V gave up 2 bases and J gave up 2 bases; unmatched junction bases: 7. The V gene's germline CDR1 is SGDLS and CDR2 YYNGEE. CDR3 in amino acids: CASSVRTSGSSAYNEQFF. CDR3 coding DNA: TGTGCCAGCAGCGTCCGGACTAGCGGGAGTTCGGCCTACAATGAGCAGTTCTTC.

The rearrangement uses TRBV6-6 and TRBJ1-5; D is ambiguous. From germline, CDR1 is MNHNY and CDR2 SVGAGI (reference sequence). The ends were cut back, 0 bases at V and 9 bases at J, with 18 bases in the middle. The CDR3 contains 16 residues. As DNA, the CDR3 is TGTGCCAGCAGTTACTCGACGTGGCAGAGCGTCAGGCCCCAGCATTTT. Translated, it gives CASSYSTWQSVRPQHF.